The 9 T cell receptor beta chains given below trace back to one sample, sequenced in a study of shared clonotypes between healthy human individuals (dated by TCRdb to 2020 to 2022). Library preparation employed the immunoSEQ multiplex PCR assay. TCRdb provides this immuneACCESS table in a form limited to in-frame rearrangements. Some clones are lacking; in checked studies, under half of them reflect an unresolved V gene, and why the rest are absent is not known. A total of 740,000 or so clones appear in this sample, roughly 72% of them only once. In total, the top ten clones hold around 1.7% of the sample. Sequenced material: memory CD4+ T cells sorted from blood. Interpreted using the paper, the cell subset or site label stands for: CD45RA-negative fraction. Every receptor here comes from a woman in her twenties or thirties in good health.

The V call is TRBV9, the J call TRBJ2-1; D possibly uses TRBD1 or TRBD2 (5 bases each). This CDR3 comprises 13 residues. From germline, CDR1 is SGDLS and CDR2 YYNGEE. Deletions cut 5 bases from V and 6 bases from J, with 12 bases between. The CDR3 here is CASSGGLTNEQFF. CDR3 nucleotides: TGTGCCAGCAGTGGGGGTCTCACCAATGAGCAGTTCTTC. The full variable domain, with the rest looked up from reference TRBV9 and TRBJ2-1, is DSGVTQTPKHLITATGQRVTLRCSPRSGDLSVYWYQQSLDQGLQFLIQYYNGEERAKGNILERFSAQQFPDLHSELNLSSLELGDSALYFCASSGGLTNEQFFGPGTRLTVL.

This clone was detected only a few times. A much larger clone differs by one base, so this may be a read error. The DNA for the CDR3 is TGTGCCAGCAGCTTGGGGGGCACAGATACGCAGTATTTT. It yields the protein CASSLGGTDTQYF. The chain combines TRBV5-4 with TRBJ2-3; D is uncertain. The CDR3 length is 13 residues. Germline V CDR1 and CDR2: SGHNT, YYREEE (reference sequence). V was clipped by 0 bases and J by 1 base, with 3 bases between them.

The chain has TRBV9 and TRBJ2-3; D is possibly TRBD2 (6 bases). CDR1 is SGDLS and CDR2 is YYNGEE in the germline V gene. V was shortened by 3 bases and J by 1 base, with 12 bases between the two germline ends. The length of the CDR3 is 15 residues. As DNA, the CDR3 is TGTGCCAGCAGCGGACCGGGACTTCGCACAGATACGCAGTATTTT. Protein product: CASSGPGLRTDTQYF.

The V gene is TRBV6-1, the J gene TRBJ2-2, with TRBD2 identical over 10 bases. Germline assignment: CDR1 MNHNS and CDR2 SASEGT. After removal of 10 bases from V and 4 bases from J, the junction contained 9 bases not matched to a gene. This CDR3 is built from 15 residues. This CDR3 is CATTWTSGTTGELFF. Here the CDR3 DNA reads TGTGCCACCACCTGGACTAGCGGAACCACCGGGGAGCTGTTTTTT.

Regarding this clone: The same CDR3 also results from other DNA sequences found in this sample. This rearrangement joins TRBV2 to TRBJ2-5; a possible D gene is TRBD1 (6 bases). The CDR3 is made up of 13 amino acids. Germline V gene sequence: CDR1 SNHLY, CDR2 FYNNEI. V was shortened by 4 bases and J by 2 bases, with 8 bases between the two germline ends. In DNA, the CDR3 is TGTGCCAGCAGTGGCCAGGGGCAAGAGACCCAGTACTTC. Its protein is CASSGQGQETQYF.

The V call is TRBV13, the J call TRBJ1-1; TRBD1 might be the D (6 bases). Germline CDR1 PRHDT, CDR2 FYEKMQ (reference sequence). This CDR3 spans 16 amino acids. The V and J ends lost 5 bases and 1 base respectively, with 17 bases between them. The CDR3 is CASSPYGRGQNTEAFF. Written as DNA, the CDR3 is TGTGCCAGCAGCCCTTACGGCAGGGGCCAGAACACTGAAGCTTTCTTT.

This clone was counted a few times. This chain uses TRBV5-4 with TRBJ1-3; D may be TRBD1 (5 bases). The germline CDR1 and CDR2 sequences are SGHNT and YYREEE (reference sequence). Trimming took 0 bases from V and 4 from J, leaving 11 bases between them. This CDR3 is built from 15 residues. In DNA form, the CDR3 reads TGTGCCAGCAGCTTGGGAGGGGCTGCGGGAAACACCATATATTTT. It specifies CASSLGGAAGNTIYF. Filled out from reference TRBV5-4 and TRBJ1-3, the complete variable domain reads ETGVTQSPTHLIKTRGQQVTLRCSSQSGHNTVSWYQQALGQGPQFIFQYYREEENGRGNFPPRFSGLQFPNYSSELNVNALELDDSALYLCASSLGGAAGNTIYFGEGSWLTVV.

V and J are TRBV28 and TRBJ2-7; D may be TRBD2 (6 bases). Germline V gene data show CDR1 as MDHEN and CDR2 as SYDVKM. The CDR3 contains 11 residues. Trimming cost V 5 bases and J 9 bases, with 11 bases left between them. The CDR3 here is CASSLRDWQYF. DNA of the CDR3: TGTGCCAGCAGTCTTCGGGACTGGCAGTACTTC.

The chain joins TRBV7-2 to TRBJ2-7; the match to TRBD1 covers 9 bases. The V gene end was trimmed by 2 bases and the J gene end by 3 bases; junction bases not matched to a gene: 5. In germline, CDR1 is SGHTA, CDR2 FQGNSA. CDR3 size: 15 residues. The CDR3 sequence is CASSLTGTGFYEQYF. CDR3 sequence (DNA): TGTGCCAGCAGCTTAACGGGGACAGGGTTCTACGAGCAGTACTTC.